Listed below are T cell receptor beta chains from one sample, sequenced in a study of tumor and adjacent non-tumor tissue in lung cancer. TCRdb redid the calling of the multiplex PCR reads with MiXCR, one entry per CDR3 protein. The sample has some 84,000 distinct CDR3 sequences, about three fifths seen once. Sequenced sample: lung tumor tissue. Receptors were obtained from a man in his 70s with non-small cell lung cancer. Each CDR3 is given with its conserved first and last residue. D genes are given only for firm matches. Only some rows state a clone size, as once, few, many or a class for expanded clones.

TRBV29-1	once	TRBJ2-7	TRBD1	TGCGGCGCCGGACAGGGTTCCGGGCAGTACTTC	CGAGQGSGQYF
TRBV11-3	.	TRBJ2-2	.	TGTGCCAGTAGTCCCTTGAACATCAGGGAGCTGTTTTTT	CASSPLNIRELFF
TRBV2	.	TRBJ2-4	.	TGTGCCAGCAGTCTAGGACCAGCCTTAGTATTCAACATTCAGTACTTC	CASSLGPALVFNIQYF
TRBV20-1	.	TRBJ1-2	TRBD1	TGCAGTGCTAAAGAGAGGAGACAGGGGGCGATCCCCTATGGCTACACCTTC	CSAKERRQGAIPYGYTF
TRBV29-1	.	TRBJ1-1	.	TGCAGCGTTGGTCGAAGCAGGGTTTCTGATGGTTTCTTT	CSVGRSRVSDGFF
TRBV14	.	TRBJ2-7	.	TGTGCCAGCAGCCGTGACTTTCGGGCTCGGGACCAGTACTTC	CASSRDFRARDQYF
TRBV6-6	.	TRBJ2-7	.	TGTGCCAGTAGTTACTCGGGTCAGGAGAGGGGTGGCGAGCAGTACTTC	CASSYSGQERGGEQYF
TRBV20-1	.	TRBJ1-4	.	TGCAGTGCTCCCCGACAGAGAAGGGAGATTCCTAATGAAAAACTGTTTTTT	CSAPRQRREIPNEKLFF
TRBV7-8	.	TRBJ2-2	.	TGTGCCAGCAGCTTATACGTGGTTCAGCCGAATACCGGGGAGCTGTTTTTT	CASSLYVVQPNTGELFF
TRBV4-1	.	TRBJ2-7	.	TGCGCCAGCAGCCAAGATTTGGTGTCCTACTACGAACAGTGCTTC	CASSQDLVSYYEQCF
TRBV2	.	TRBJ2-5	.	TGTGCCAGCAGCACCCAGGAGACAGTCGAGGGGGAGACCCAATACTTC	CASSTQETVEGETQYF
TRBV7-8	few	TRBJ1-5	.	TGTGCCAGCAGCTTAGAAGGGGCAGAGGACAATCAGCCCCAGCATTTT	CASSLEGAEDNQPQHF
TRBV11-2	once	TRBJ2-1	.	TGTGCCAGCAGCTTAGAGATCGGGGCCTACAATGAGCAGTTCTTC	CASSLEIGAYNEQFF
TRBV6-1	.	TRBJ2-7	.	TGTGCCAACAGTGGAGGCGGCAGGGCCTCCTACGAGCAGTACTTC	CANSGGGRASYEQYF
TRBV11-1	.	TRBJ2-3	.	TGCGTCAGCAGCTCCAGACTGAGCAGGACAGATACGCAGTATTTT	CVSSSRLSRTDTQYF
TRBV11-2	.	TRBJ2-1	.	TGTGCCAGCAAGAGTGGTCGGCACAATGGGCAGTTCTTC	CASKSGRHNGQFF
TRBV6-1	.	TRBJ2-7	.	TGTGCCAGCAGACTAGGGACGGACGCGACCTACGAGCGGTACTTC	CASRLGTDATYERYF
TRBV11-2	.	TRBJ2-7	TRBD1	TGTGCCAGCAAATCTAGCCCAGGGACAGGGGTATGCGAGCACTACTTC	CASKSSPGTGVCEHYF
TRBV5-4	.	TRBJ2-3	TRBD2	TGTGTCAGCAGCCGGGGGAGGGGCACAGATACGCAGTATTTT	CVSSRGRGTDTQYF
TRBV29-1	many	TRBJ2-7	.	TGCAGCGTTAGGCAATTCTACGAGCAGTACTTC	CSVRQFYEQYF
TRBV6-5	few	TRBJ2-5	.	TGTGTCAGCAGTTACACCGGTGTTCAAGAGACCCAGTACTTC	CVSSYTGVQETQYF
TRBV5-1	.	TRBJ2-3	.	TGCGCCAGCAGCTTCCGACAGGTTTGGATGGGCACAGATGCGCAGTATTTT	CASSFRQVWMGTDAQYF
TRBV6-1	.	TRBJ2-1	TRBD2	TGTGCCAACCGACAAGCGGGGCCATACAATGAGCAGTTCTTC	CANRQAGPYNEQFF
TRBV4-2	.	TRBJ2-1	.	TGTGCCAGCAGCCAAGAATTAAGTCGGGGGCAGTTCTTC	CASSQELSRGQFF
TRBV4-1	.	TRBJ1-5	.	TGCGCCAGAAGCCCTACACCCGGGAGGGTCGATCAGCCCCAGCATTTT	CARSPTPGRVDQPQHF
TRBV11-2	.	TRBJ2-2	.	TGTGCCAGCAACGCGCTGGGACCACGCGGGGAGCTGTTTTTT	CASNALGPRGELFF
TRBV11-2	.	TRBJ2-7	TRBD1	TGTGCCAGTAGCCTACGATCACCGGGACAGGGAGCTGGGGAGCAGTACTTC	CASSLRSPGQGAGEQYF
TRBV11-1	.	TRBJ2-5	TRBD1	TGTGCCGGCACCCCCCGGGACAGGGTTGTTGAGACCCAGTACTTC	CAGTPRDRVVETQYF
TRBV28	many	TRBJ2-7	.	TGTGCCAGCAGTTTCTCCACCTACGAGCAGTACTTC	CASSFSTYEQYF
TRBV28	.	TRBJ1-5	.	TGTGCCAGCAGTTTAATAGGAAGCAATAGGGCCCAGCATTTT	CASSLIGSNRAQHF
TRBV12-3/TRBV12-4	few	TRBJ2-1	.	TGTGCCAGCAGCTCTACAGAGGCGGGTGAGCAGTTCTTC	CASSSTEAGEQFF
TRBV29-1	many	TRBJ2-1	.	TGCAGCGCTAGGACGAGCCTCAATGAGCAGTTCTTC	CSARTSLNEQFF
TRBV11-2	few	TRBJ1-2	.	TGTGCCAGCAGCCAGGGCCAGGCCTATAGTTACACCTTC	CASSQGQAYSYTF
TRBV6-1	.	TRBJ2-2	TRBD2	TGTGCCAGTAAGCGGGAACACCAGATGGCCGGGGAGCTGTTTTTT	CASKREHQMAGELFF
TRBV6-5	many	TRBJ2-3	TRBD1	TGTGCCAGCAGTTACCGGGCAGGGGGAACAGATACGCAGTATTTT	CASSYRAGGTDTQYF
TRBV11-2	.	TRBJ1-5	.	TGTGCCAGCAGCTTAGCCTGTAGGCGGGGGAGCAATCAGTCCCAGCATTTT	CASSLACRRGSNQSQHF
TRBV10-3	.	TRBJ2-5	.	TGTGTCATCAGTTTGGTACCAGAGGAGGCCCAGTACTTC	CVISLVPEEAQYF
TRBV6-1	.	TRBJ2-1	.	TGTGCCAGCAGTGAAAGGGCGAGGGATGAGCAGTTCTTC	CASSERARDEQFF
TRBV6-1	.	TRBJ1-2	.	TGTGCCAGCAGTGTACAGGACGGTTATTGCTACACCTTC	CASSVQDGYCYTF
TRBV11-1	.	TRBJ2-1	.	TGTGCCAGCAGCTTAGTTGTAGCAAATGAGCACTTCTTC	CASSLVVANEHFF
TRBV29-1	many	TRBJ2-7	TRBD2	TGCGCTACGGGAGGGCCATGGGGCGAGCAGTACTTC	CATGGPWGEQYF
TRBV20-1	.	TRBJ2-3	TRBD2	TGCAGTGCTCTCGGGGGGGCCGGGTTAGATACGCAGTATTTT	CSALGGAGLDTQYF
TRBV11-2	.	TRBJ2-7	.	TGTGCCAGCAACTTAGATTTGATGGGGTACGAACACTACTTC	CASNLDLMGYEHYF
TRBV28	.	TRBJ2-7	.	TGTGCCAGCAGTTTACAGGACTACGAGCGGTACTTC	CASSLQDYERYF
TRBV14	many	TRBJ1-1	TRBD1	TGTGCCAGCAGCCTGTACTCCGGGACAGTTAACACTGAAGCTTTCTTT	CASSLYSGTVNTEAFF
TRBV12-3/TRBV12-4	.	TRBJ2-3	.	TGTGACAGCAATTTTGAGGTAACCACAGATACGCAGTATTTT	CDSNFEVTTDTQYF
TRBV4-2	.	TRBJ1-5	.	TGTGCCAGCAGCCTAGACATGGGGTTAGTAGGTCAGCCCCATCATTTT	CASSLDMGLVGQPHHF
TRBV29-1	many	TRBJ1-3	.	.	CSVLERGNTIYF
TRBV12-3/TRBV12-4	many	TRBJ2-7	.	TGTGCCAGCAATGGGGCGAACTACGAGCAGTACTTC	CASNGANYEQYF
TRBV20-1	.	TRBJ1-2	.	TGCAGTGCTAATAACCCCCTCGAGTGGGGCTCGAGCTACACCTTC	CSANNPLEWGSSYTF
TRBV7-8	once	TRBJ2-2	.	TGTGCCAGCAGCCACTCCTGTGCCGACACCGGGGAGCTGTTTTTT	CASSHSCADTGELFF
TRBV6-5	few	TRBJ1-1	TRBD1	TGTGCCAGCAATCAACCCTGGACAGGGCTCACCGAAGCTTTCTTT	CASNQPWTGLTEAFF
TRBV4-1	.	TRBJ2-2	TRBD1	TGCGCCAGGAGCCTCCGAGACAGGGCCACTGGGGAGCTGTTTTTT	CARSLRDRATGELFF
TRBV11-2	medium-sized	TRBJ2-3	.	TGTGCCAGCAGCTTAGGGGGGAGATTAGATACGCAGTATTTT	CASSLGGRLDTQYF
TRBV28	.	TRBJ2-7	TRBD1	TGTGCCAGCAGACGGACAGGGGCCACCACCGAGCAGTACTTC	CASRRTGATTEQYF
TRBV28	.	TRBJ2-4	.	TGTGCCAGCAGTTCCCGGCGATCAGCAGGAGTCTCCAAAAACATTCAGTACTTC	CASSSRRSAGVSKNIQYF
TRBV6-2/TRBV6-3	.	TRBJ2-1	.	TGTGCCATCCGTCCAAGACTATTCAATGAGCAGTTCTTC	CAIRPRLFNEQFF